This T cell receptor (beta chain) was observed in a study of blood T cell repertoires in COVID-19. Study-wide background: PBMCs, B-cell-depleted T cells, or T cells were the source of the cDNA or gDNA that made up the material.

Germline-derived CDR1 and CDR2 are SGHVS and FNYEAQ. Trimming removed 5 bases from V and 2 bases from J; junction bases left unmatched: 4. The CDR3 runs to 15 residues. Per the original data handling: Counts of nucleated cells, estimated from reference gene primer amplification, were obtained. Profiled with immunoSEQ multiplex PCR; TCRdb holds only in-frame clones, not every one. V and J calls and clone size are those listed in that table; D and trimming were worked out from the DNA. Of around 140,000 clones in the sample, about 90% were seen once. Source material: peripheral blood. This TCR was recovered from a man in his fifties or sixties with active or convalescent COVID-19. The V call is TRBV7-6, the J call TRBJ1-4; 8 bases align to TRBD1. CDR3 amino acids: CASSPRDRTNEKLFF. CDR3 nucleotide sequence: TGTGCCAGCAGCCCCCGGGACAGGACTAATGAAAAACTGTTTTTT. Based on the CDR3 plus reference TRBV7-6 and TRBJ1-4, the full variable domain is GAGVSQSPRYKVTKRGQDVALRCDPISGHVSLYWYRQALGQGPEFLTYFNYEAQQDKSGLPNDRFSAERPEGSISTLTIQRTEQRDSAMYRCASSPRDRTNEKLFFGSGTQLSVL.